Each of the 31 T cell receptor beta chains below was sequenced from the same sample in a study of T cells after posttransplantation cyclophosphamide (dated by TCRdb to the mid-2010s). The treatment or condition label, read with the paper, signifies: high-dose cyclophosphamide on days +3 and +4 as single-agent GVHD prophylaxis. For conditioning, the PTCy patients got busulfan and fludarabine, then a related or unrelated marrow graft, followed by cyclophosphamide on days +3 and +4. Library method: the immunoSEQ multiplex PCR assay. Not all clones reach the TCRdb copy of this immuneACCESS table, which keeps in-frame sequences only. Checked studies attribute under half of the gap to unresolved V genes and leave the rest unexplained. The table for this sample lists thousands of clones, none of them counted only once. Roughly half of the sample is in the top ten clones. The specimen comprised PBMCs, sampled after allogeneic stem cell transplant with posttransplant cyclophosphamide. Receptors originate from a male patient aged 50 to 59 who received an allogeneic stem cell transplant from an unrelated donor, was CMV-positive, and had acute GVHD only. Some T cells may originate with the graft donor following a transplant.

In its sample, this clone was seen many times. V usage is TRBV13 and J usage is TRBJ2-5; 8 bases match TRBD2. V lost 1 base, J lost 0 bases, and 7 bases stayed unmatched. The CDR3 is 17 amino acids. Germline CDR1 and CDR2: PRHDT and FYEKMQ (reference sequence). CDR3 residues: CASSLVRQRGYQETQYF. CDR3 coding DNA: TGTGCCAGCAGCTTAGTTCGACAGCGGGGGTACCAAGAGACCCAGTACTTC.

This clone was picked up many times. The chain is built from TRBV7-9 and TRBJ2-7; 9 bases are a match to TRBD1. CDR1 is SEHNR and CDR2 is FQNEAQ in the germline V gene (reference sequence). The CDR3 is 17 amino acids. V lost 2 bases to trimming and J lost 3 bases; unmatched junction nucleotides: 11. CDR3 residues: CASSLIVSWDRDYEQYF. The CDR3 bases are TGTGCCAGCAGCTTAATAGTTAGTTGGGACAGGGACTACGAGCAGTACTTC. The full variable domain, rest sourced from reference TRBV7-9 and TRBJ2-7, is DTGVSQNPRHKITKRGQNVTFRCDPISEHNRLYWYRQTLGQGPEFLTYFQNEAQLEKSRLLSDRFSAERPKGSFSTLEIQRTEQGDSAMYLCASSLIVSWDRDYEQYFGPGTRLTVT.

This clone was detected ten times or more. The CDR3 DNA reads TGTGCCATCAGTGAAAGCGTGGATAACACTGAAGCTTTCTTT. It translates to CAISESVDNTEAFF. The chain combines TRBV10-3 with TRBJ1-1; D is unresolved. The length of the CDR3 is 14 residues. V lost 3 bases to trimming and J lost 2 bases, with 10 bases between them. Germline values: CDR1 ENHRY, CDR2 SYGVKD.

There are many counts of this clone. This CDR3 is CASSFSVAGELFF. DNA of the CDR3: TGTGCCAGCAGTTTTAGCGTGGCCGGGGAGCTGTTTTTT. This sequence joins TRBV6-6 and TRBJ2-2; D may be TRBD2 (5 bases). Germline-derived CDR1 and CDR2 are MNHNY and SVGAGI (reference sequence). The CDR3 loop spans 13 amino acids. The V and J ends lost 4 bases and 6 bases respectively, with 9 bases between them.

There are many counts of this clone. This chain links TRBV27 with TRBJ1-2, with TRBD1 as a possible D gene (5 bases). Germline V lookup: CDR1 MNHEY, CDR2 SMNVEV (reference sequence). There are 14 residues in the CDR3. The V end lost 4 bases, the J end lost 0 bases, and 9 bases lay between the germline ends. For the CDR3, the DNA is TGTGCCAGCAGTTCGACAGACTCTAACTATGGCTACACCTTC. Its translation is CASSSTDSNYGYTF.

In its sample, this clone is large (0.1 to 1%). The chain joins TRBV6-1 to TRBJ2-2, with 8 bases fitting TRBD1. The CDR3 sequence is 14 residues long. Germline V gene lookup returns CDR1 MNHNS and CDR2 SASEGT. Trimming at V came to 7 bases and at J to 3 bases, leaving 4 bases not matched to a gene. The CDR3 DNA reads TGTGCCAGCACTAAGACAGGGGACACCGGGGAGCTGTTTTTT. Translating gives CASTKTGDTGELFF.

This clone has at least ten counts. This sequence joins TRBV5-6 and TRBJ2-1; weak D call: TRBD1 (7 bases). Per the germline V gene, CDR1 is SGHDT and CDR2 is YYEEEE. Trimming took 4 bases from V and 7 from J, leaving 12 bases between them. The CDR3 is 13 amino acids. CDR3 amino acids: CASSPTGRNEQFF. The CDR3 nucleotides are TGTGCCAGCAGCCCGACAGGGAGGAATGAGCAGTTCTTC. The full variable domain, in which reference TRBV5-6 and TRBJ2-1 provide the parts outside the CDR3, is DAGVTQSPTHLIKTRGQQVTLRCSPKSGHDTVSWYQQALGQGPQFIFQYYEEEERQRGNFPDRFSGHQFPNYSSELNVNALLLGDSALYLCASSPTGRNEQFFGPGTRLTVL.

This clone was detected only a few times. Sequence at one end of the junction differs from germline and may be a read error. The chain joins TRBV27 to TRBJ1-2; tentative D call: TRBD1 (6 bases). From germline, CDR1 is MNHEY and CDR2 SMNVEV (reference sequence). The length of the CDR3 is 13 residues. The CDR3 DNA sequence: TGTGCCAGCAGTTTGAAGCTGGGGGCCCACCCCCACTTC. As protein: CASSLKLGAHPHF.

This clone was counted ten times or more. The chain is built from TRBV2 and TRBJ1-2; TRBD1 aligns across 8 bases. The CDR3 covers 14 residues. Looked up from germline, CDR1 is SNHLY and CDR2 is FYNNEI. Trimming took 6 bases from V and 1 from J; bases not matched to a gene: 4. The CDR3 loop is CASSVTGDNYGYTF. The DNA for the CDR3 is TGTGCCAGCAGCGTGACAGGGGATAACTATGGCTACACCTTC. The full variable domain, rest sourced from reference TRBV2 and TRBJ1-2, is EPEVTQTPSHQVTQMGQEVILRCVPISNHLYFYWYRQILGQKVEFLVSFYNNEISEKSEIFDDQFSVERPDGSNFTLKIRSTKLEDSAMYFCASSVTGDNYGYTFGSGTRLTVV.

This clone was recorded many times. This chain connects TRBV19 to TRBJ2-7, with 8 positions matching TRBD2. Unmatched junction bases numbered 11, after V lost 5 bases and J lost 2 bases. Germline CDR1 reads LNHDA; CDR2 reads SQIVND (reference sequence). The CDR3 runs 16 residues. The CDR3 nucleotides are TGTGCCAGTAGTCCCGGGGCGTCCGGGGGGGCCTACGAGCAGTACTTC. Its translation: CASSPGASGGAYEQYF.

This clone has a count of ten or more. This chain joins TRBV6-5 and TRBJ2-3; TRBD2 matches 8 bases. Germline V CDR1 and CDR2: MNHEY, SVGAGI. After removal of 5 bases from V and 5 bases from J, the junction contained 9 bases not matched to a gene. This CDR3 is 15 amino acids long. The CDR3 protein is CASSARGGQVDTQYF. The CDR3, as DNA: TGTGCCAGCAGTGCCCGGGGGGGCCAGGTAGATACGCAGTATTTT.

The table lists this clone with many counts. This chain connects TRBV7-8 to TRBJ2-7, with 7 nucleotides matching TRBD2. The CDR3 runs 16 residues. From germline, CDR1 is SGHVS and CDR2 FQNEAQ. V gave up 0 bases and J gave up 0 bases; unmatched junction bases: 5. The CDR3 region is CASSLAGGFDSYEQYF. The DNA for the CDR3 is TGTGCCAGCAGCTTAGCCGGGGGGTTTGACTCCTACGAGCAGTACTTC.

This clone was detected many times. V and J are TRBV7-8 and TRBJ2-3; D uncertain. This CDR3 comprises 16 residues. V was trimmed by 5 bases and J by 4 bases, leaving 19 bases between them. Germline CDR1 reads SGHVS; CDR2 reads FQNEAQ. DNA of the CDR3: TGTGCCAGCAGCGGAATAGCCAACCCCGTCGCAGATACGCAGTATTTT. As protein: CASSGIANPVADTQYF.

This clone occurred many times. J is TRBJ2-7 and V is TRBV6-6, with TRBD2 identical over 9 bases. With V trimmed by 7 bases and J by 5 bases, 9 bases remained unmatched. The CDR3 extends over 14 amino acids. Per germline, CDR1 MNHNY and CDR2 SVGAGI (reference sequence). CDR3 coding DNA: TGTGCCAGCACTATCGGGACTAGCAGTGACGAGCAGTACTTC. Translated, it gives CASTIGTSSDEQYF.

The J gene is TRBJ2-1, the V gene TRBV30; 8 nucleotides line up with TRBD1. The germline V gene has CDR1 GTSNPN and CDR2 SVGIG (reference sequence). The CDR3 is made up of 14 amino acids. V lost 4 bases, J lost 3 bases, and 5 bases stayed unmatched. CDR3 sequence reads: CAWKRTGNYNEQFF. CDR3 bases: TGTGCCTGGAAACGGACAGGGAACTACAATGAGCAGTTCTTC.

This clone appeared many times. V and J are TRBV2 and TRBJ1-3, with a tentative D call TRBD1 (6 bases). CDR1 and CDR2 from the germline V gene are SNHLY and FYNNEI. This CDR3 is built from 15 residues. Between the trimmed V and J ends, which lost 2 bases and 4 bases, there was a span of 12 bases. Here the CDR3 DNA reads TGTGCCAGCAGTGAATTGGGGGCGATGGGAAACACCATATATTTT. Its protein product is CASSELGAMGNTIYF.

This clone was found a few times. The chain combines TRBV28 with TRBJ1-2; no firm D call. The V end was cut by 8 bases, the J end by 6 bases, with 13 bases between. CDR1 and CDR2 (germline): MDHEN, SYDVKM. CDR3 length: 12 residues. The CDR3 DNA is TGTGCCAGCTACGCTCGGGGTGATGGCTACACCTTC. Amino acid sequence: CASYARGDGYTF.

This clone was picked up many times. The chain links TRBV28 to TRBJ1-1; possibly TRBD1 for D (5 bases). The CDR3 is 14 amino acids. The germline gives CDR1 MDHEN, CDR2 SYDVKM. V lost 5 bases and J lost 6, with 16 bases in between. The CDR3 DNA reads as TGTGCCAGCAGTCTAAGACAGTTAGGCGCTGAAGCTTTCTTT. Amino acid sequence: CASSLRQLGAEAFF.

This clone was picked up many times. The CDR3 spells CASSSPGGHEQYF. The CDR3 nucleotides are TGTGCCAGCAGTTCACCAGGGGGCCACGAGCAGTACTTC. J is TRBJ2-7 and V is TRBV28; TRBD1 aligns across 8 bases. The CDR3 extends over 13 amino acids. The ends lost 4 bases at V and 5 bases at J; junction bases unmatched: 4. Germline V gives CDR1 MDHEN, CDR2 SYDVKM. Complete variable domain (other parts from reference TRBV28 and TRBJ2-7): DVKVTQSSRYLVKRTGEKVFLECVQDMDHENMFWYRQDPGLGLRLIYFSYDVKMKEKGDIPEGYSVSREKKERFSLILESASTNQTSMYLCASSSPGGHEQYFGPGTRLTVT.

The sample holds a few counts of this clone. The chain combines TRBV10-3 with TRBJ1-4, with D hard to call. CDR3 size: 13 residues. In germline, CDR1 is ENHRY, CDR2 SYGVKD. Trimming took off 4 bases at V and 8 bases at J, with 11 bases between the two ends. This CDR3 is CAISGRLEEKLFF. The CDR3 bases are TGTGCCATCAGTGGCAGATTGGAGGAAAAACTGTTTTTT.

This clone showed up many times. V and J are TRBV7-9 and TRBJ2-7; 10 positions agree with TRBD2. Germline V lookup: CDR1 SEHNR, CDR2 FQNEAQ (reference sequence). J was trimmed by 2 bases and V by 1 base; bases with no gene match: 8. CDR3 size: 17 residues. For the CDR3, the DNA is TGTGCCAGCAGCTTAGGATTAGCGGGAGGAGGCGCCTACGAGCAGTACTTC. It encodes CASSLGLAGGGAYEQYF.

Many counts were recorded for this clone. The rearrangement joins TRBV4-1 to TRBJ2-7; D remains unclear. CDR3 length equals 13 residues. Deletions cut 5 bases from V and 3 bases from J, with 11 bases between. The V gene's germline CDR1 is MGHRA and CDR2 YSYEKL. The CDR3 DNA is TGCGCCAGCAGCTACTCCATCCACTACGAGCAGTACTTC. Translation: CASSYSIHYEQYF.

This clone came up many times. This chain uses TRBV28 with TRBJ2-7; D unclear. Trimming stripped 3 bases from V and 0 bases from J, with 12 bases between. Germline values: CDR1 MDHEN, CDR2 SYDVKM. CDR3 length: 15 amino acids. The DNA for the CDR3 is TGTGCCAGCAGTTTCCGAGGTATTAGCTCCTACGAGCAGTACTTC. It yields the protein CASSFRGISSYEQYF.

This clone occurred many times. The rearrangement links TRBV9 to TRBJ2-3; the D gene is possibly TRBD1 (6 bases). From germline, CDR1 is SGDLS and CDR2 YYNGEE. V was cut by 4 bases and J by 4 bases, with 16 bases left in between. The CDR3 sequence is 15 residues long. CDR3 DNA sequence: TGTGCCAGCAGCTTAGGGCAGGGACATCCAGATACGCAGTATTTT. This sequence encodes CASSLGQGHPDTQYF.

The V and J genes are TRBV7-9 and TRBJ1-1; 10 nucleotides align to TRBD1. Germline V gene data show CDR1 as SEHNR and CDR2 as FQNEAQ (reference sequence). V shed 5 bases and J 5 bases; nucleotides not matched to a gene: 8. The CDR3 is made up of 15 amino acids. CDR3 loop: CASSARQGARTEAFF. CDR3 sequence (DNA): TGTGCCAGCAGCGCCAGACAGGGGGCGCGGACTGAAGCTTTCTTT.

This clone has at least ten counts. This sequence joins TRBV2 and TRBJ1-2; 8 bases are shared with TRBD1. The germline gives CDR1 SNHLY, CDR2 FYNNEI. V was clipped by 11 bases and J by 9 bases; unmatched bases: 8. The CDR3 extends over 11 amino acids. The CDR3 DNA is TGTGCCTCCTCTCAGGGGGCGAGCTACACCTTC. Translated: CASSQGASYTF.

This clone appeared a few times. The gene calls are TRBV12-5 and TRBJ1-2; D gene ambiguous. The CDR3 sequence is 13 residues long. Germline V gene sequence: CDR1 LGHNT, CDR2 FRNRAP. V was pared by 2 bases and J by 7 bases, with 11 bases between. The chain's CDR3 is CASGLMWRAGYTF. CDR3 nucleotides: TGTGCTAGTGGTTTGATGTGGAGGGCTGGCTACACCTTC. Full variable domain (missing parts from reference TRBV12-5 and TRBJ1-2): DARVTQTPRHKVTEMGQEVTMRCQPILGHNTVFWYRQTMMQGLELLAYFRNRAPLDDSGMPKDRFSAEMPDATLATLKIQPSEPRDSAVYFCASGLMWRAGYTFGSGTRLTVV.

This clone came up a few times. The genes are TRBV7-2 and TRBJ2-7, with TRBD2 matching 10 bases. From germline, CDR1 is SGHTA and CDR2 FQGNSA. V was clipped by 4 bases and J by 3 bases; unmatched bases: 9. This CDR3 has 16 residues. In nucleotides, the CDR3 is TGTGCCAGCAGCTACATAGCGGGGGGCGAACGCTACGAGCAGTACTTC. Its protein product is CASSYIAGGERYEQYF. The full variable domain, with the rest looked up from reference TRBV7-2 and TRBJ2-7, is GAGVSQSPSNKVTEKGKDVELRCDPISGHTALYWYRQSLGQGLEFLIYFQGNSAPDKSGLPSDRFSAERTGGSVSTLTIQRTQQEDSAVYLCASSYIAGGERYEQYFGPGTRLTVT.

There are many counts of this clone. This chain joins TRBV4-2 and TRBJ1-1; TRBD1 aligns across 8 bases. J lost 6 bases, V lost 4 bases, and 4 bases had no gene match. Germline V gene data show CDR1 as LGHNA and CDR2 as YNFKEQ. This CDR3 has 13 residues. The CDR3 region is CASSRPGQAEAFF. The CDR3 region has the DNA TGTGCCAGCAGCCGACCGGGACAGGCTGAAGCTTTCTTT.

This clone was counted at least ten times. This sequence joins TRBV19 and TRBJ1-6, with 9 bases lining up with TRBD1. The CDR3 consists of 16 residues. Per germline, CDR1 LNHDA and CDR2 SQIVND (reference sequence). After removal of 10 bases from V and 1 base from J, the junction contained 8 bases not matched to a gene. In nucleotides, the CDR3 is TGTGCCACCGCGGACAGGGGACCTTCCTATAATTCACCCCTCCACTTT. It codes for CATADRGPSYNSPLHF.

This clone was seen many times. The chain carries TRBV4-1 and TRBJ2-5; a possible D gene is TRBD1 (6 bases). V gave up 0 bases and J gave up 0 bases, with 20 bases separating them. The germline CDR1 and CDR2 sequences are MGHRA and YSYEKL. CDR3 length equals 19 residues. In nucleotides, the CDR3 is TGCGCCAGCAGCCAAGATGGATCCGGGACAAACGTCTACCAAGAGACCCAGTACTTC. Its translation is CASSQDGSGTNVYQETQYF.